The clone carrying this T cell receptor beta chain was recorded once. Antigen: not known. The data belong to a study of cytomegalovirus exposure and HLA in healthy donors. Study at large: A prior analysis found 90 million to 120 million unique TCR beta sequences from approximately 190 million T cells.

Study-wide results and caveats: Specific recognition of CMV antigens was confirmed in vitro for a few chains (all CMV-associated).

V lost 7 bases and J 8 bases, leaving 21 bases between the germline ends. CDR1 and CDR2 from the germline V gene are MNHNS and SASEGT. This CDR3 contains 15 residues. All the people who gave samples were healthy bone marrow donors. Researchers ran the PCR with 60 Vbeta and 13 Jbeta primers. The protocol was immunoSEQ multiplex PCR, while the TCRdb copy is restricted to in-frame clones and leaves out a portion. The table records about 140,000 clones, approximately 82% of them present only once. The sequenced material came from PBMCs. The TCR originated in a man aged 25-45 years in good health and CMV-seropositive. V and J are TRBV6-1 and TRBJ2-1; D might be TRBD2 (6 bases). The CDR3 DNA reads TGTGCCAGCACCGTTTTGGAGGGGCCTGGGGATGAGCAGTTCTTC. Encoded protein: CASTVLEGPGDEQFF.